The 28 T cell receptor beta chains presented below share a single source sample, sequenced in a study of response to subunit inactivated influenza vaccine (dated by TCRdb to between 2017 and 2018). Libraries came from RT-PCR. TCRdb records Illumina HiSeq 2500 as the sequencer. The raw public data were reprocessed by TCRdb itself: fastp quality trimming at Q25, MiXCR clonotype calling, in-frame beta chains only. Each entry is one CDR3 protein sequence, shown with its most common DNA and genes. The sample data list 600,000 to 700,000 distinct CDR3 sequences, and 12% to 15% of these were observed just once. 7.5% to 8% of the sample lies in the top ten. Sequencing used PBMCs from blood, obtained 14 to 15 days before vaccination. The receptors shown here come from a man aged 50-60 years who received an inactivated influenza vaccine. Donor details come from another sample of the same person, matched by shared clones.

The chain couples TRBV6-1 to TRBJ2-7; D tentatively reads TRBD1 or TRBD2 (6 bases each). Germline-derived CDR1 and CDR2 are MNHNS and SASEGT. The CDR3 sequence is 14 residues long. V lost 5 bases and J 2 bases, leaving 13 bases between the germline ends. The CDR3 reads CASSRGAGAYEQYF. CDR3 DNA sequence: TGTGCCAGCAGTAGGGGGGCAGGGGCCTACGAGCAGTACTTC.

The J gene is TRBJ1-5, the V gene TRBV12-3 or TRBV12-4; D remains ambiguous. The CDR3 spans 16 residues. Trimming took 4 bases from V and 1 from J, leaving 14 bases between them. The CDR3 DNA sequence: TGTGCCAGCAGTTCCCTAGGGAGGGCGAGCAATCAGCCCCAGCATTTT. Translation: CASSSLGRASNQPQHF.

This clonotype has only a few counts. V gene TRBV10-1 combines with J gene TRBJ2-3; tentative D call: TRBD2 (6 bases). Germline CDR1 WNHNN, CDR2 SYGVQD (reference sequence). V gave up 0 bases and J gave up 1 base, with 11 bases separating them. This CDR3 has 16 amino acids. CDR3 residues: CASSESTASGTDTQYF. The CDR3 DNA reads as TGCGCCAGCAGTGAGTCGACCGCTAGCGGCACAGATACGCAGTATTTT.

This chain connects TRBV9 to TRBJ2-7; 8 bases align to TRBD2. Germline trimming cut 0 bases from V and 7 bases from J; bases unmatched to any gene: 9. There are 15 residues in the CDR3. Germline V gene data show CDR1 as SGDLS and CDR2 as YYNGEE. The CDR3 protein is CASSVDVAGRREQYF. CDR3 sequence (DNA): TGTGCCAGCAGCGTAGACGTAGCGGGACGGCGGGAGCAGTACTTC.

The rearrangement uses TRBV30 and TRBJ2-1, with 9 bases matching TRBD1. Trimming removed 2 bases from V and 12 bases from J; junction bases left unmatched: 5. Per the germline V gene, CDR1 is GTSNPN and CDR2 is SVGIG (reference sequence). The CDR3 contains 12 residues. DNA for the CDR3: TGTGCCTGGAGTACCCGGGACAGGGTGCAGTTCTTC. This encodes CAWSTRDRVQFF.

At least ten counts were recorded for this clonotype. V and J are TRBV29-1 and TRBJ2-1; D is uncertain. V gave up 6 bases and J gave up 0 bases, with 12 bases separating them. The CDR3 totals 14 residues. Germline CDR1 reads SQVTM; CDR2 reads ANQGSEA. The CDR3 loop is CSVVYFSSYNEQFF. CDR3 in DNA: TGCAGCGTCGTCTATTTTAGCTCCTACAATGAGCAGTTCTTC.

This clonotype has ten or more counts. The chain uses TRBV6-5 and TRBJ2-7; TRBD1 aligns across 10 bases. Losses at the gene ends were 2 bases for V and 2 bases for J; bases not matched to a gene: 6. The CDR3 length is 16 residues. Germline CDR1 is MNHEY and CDR2 is SVGAGI. CDR3 nucleotides: TGTGCCAGCAGTTACCGGACAGGGGGAAATACCTACGAGCAGTACTTC. Residues: CASSYRTGGNTYEQYF.

This clonotype has just a few counts. This chain connects TRBV15 to TRBJ1-3, with D hard to call. In germline, CDR1 is LNHNV, CDR2 YYDKDF (reference sequence). This CDR3 contains 16 residues. Trimming removed 4 bases at V and 2 bases at J, with 15 bases between. CDR3 sequence reads: CATSTPELIPGNTIYF. CDR3 coding DNA: TGTGCCACCAGCACGCCAGAGTTAATCCCTGGAAACACCATATATTTT.

The chain employs TRBV7-2 and TRBJ1-1; a possible D gene is TRBD1 (5 bases). V was pared by 0 bases and J by 10 bases, with 15 bases between. The CDR3 is 14 residues long. CDR1 is SGHTA and CDR2 is FQGNSA in the germline V gene. This CDR3 reads CASSLASGQGVAFF. The CDR3 DNA is TGTGCCAGCAGCTTAGCCTCTGGCCAGGGCGTAGCTTTCTTT.

This sequence joins TRBV29-1 and TRBJ1-2; 9 bases match TRBD1. V lost 7 bases to trimming and J lost 0 bases; unmatched junction nucleotides: 18. CDR3 length equals 18 residues. From germline, CDR1 is SQVTM and CDR2 ANQGSEA. CDR3 sequence (DNA): TGCAGCGCCAGGATACGACAGGGGGTTATAGGAACTAACTATGGCTACACCTTC. It encodes CSARIRQGVIGTNYGYTF.

The genes are TRBV7-2 and TRBJ2-1; the D gene is possibly TRBD2 (6 bases). This CDR3 spans 16 amino acids. The V end lost 1 base, the J end lost 5 bases, and 15 bases lay between the germline ends. Germline assignment: CDR1 SGHTA and CDR2 FQGNSA. This CDR3 is CASSLVSGTRDNEQFF. The CDR3 DNA reads TGTGCCAGCAGCTTAGTGTCCGGGACTCGCGACAATGAGCAGTTCTTC. The full variable domain, rest sourced from reference TRBV7-2 and TRBJ2-1, is GAGVSQSPSNKVTEKGKDVELRCDPISGHTALYWYRQSLGQGLEFLIYFQGNSAPDKSGLPSDRFSAERTGGSVSTLTIQRTQQEDSAVYLCASSLVSGTRDNEQFFGPGTRLTVL.

This rearrangement joins TRBV11-2 to TRBJ2-2; D remains ambiguous. CDR1 and CDR2 (germline): SGHAT, FQNNGV. Deletions cut 5 bases from V and 4 bases from J, with 11 bases between. The CDR3 spans 14 residues. Here the CDR3 DNA reads TGTGCCAGCAGCGACAACCTAGGCACCGGGGAGCTGTTTTTT. Translation: CASSDNLGTGELFF.

This clonotype occurred a few times. The chain employs TRBV20-1 and TRBJ2-5; possibly TRBD1 for D (7 bases). Trimming cost V 0 bases and J 4 bases, with 18 bases left between them. CDR1 is DFQATT, CDR2 SNEGSKA, per germline (reference sequence). CDR3 length: 16 amino acids. The CDR3 sequence is CSARDTMTGRRETQYF. CDR3 DNA sequence: TGCAGTGCTAGAGATACAATGACAGGGAGGAGAGAGACCCAGTACTTC.

This clonotype was counted at least ten times. This chain links TRBV3-1 with TRBJ2-1; 7 bases align to TRBD2. The CDR3 contains 17 residues. Germline V gene lookup returns CDR1 LGHDT and CDR2 YNNKEL (reference sequence). V lost 0 bases to trimming and J lost 3 bases; unmatched junction nucleotides: 8. The CDR3, as DNA: TGTGCCAGCAGCCAAGATATTAGGGCGGGAGTCTACAATGAGCAGTTCTTC. Protein product: CASSQDIRAGVYNEQFF.

The chain carries TRBV6-2 or TRBV6-3 and TRBJ1-1, with D hard to call. V shed 2 bases and J shed 0 bases, with 7 bases lying between them. Germline V gives CDR1 MNHEY, CDR2 SVGEGT. CDR3 length equals 14 residues. CDR3 sequence reads: CASSYDVVNTEAFF. CDR3 coding DNA: TGTGCCAGCAGTTACGACGTGGTGAACACTGAAGCTTTCTTT.

At least ten counts were recorded for this clonotype. This sequence joins TRBV20-1 and TRBJ2-7; the D is unclear. Trimming left V 1 base short and J 6 bases short, with 10 bases between. This CDR3 comprises 12 residues. Germline V CDR1 and CDR2: DFQATT, SNEGSKA (reference sequence). Written as DNA, the CDR3 is TGCAGTGCTAGAGGCCTGATCGGCGAGCAGTACTTC. Protein sequence: CSARGLIGEQYF.

Turning to this clonotype: The junction does not match germline at one end; this may be a read error. The rearrangement uses TRBV20-1 and TRBJ2-7, with 9 bases matching TRBD1. Germline V gene data show CDR1 as DFQATT and CDR2 as SNEGSKA (reference sequence). The CDR3 extends over 15 amino acids. The CDR3 spells CTARPYTGGGYEQYF. In DNA, the CDR3 is TGCACTGCTAGACCCTATACAGGGGGCGGCTACGAGCAGTACTTC.

This clonotype showed up just a few times. The chain employs TRBV5-5 and TRBJ2-3; no definite D call. Germline V gives CDR1 SGHKS, CDR2 YYEKEE (reference sequence). V lost 2 bases and J 2 bases, leaving 12 bases between the germline ends. This CDR3 has 15 amino acids. CDR3 coding DNA: TGTGCCAGCAGCTTCACTTTGTCCCTCACAGATACGCAGTATTTT. Amino acids: CASSFTLSLTDTQYF.

The gene calls are TRBV2 and TRBJ2-1, with D possibly TRBD2 on 6 matching bases. Germline loops: CDR1 SNHLY, CDR2 FYNNEI. This CDR3 has 13 amino acids. Deletions cut 7 bases from V and 9 bases from J, with 16 bases between. In DNA form, the CDR3 reads TGTGCCAGCAAGTGGGGTGAGGAGGGTGAGCAGTTCTTC. Its translation is CASKWGEEGEQFF. The whole variable domain, remainder taken from reference TRBV2 and TRBJ2-1, is EPEVTQTPSHQVTQMGQEVILRCVPISNHLYFYWYRQILGQKVEFLVSFYNNEISEKSEIFDDQFSVERPDGSNFTLKIRSTKLEDSAMYFCASKWGEEGEQFFGPGTRLTVL.

In this sample, this clonotype turned up once. The chain has TRBV30 and TRBJ2-1; possibly TRBD1 for D (5 bases). The germline V gene encodes CDR1 GTSNPN and CDR2 SVGIG (reference sequence). Trimming stripped 8 bases from V and 7 bases from J, with 15 bases between. The CDR3 contains 12 residues. The CDR3 DNA reads as TGTGCCCAGGGTCCCAGGGTGAATGAGCAGTTCTTC. Amino acids: CAQGPRVNEQFF.

This clonotype was picked up many times. The genes are TRBV6-1 and TRBJ2-3, with a tentative D call TRBD2 (5 bases). The CDR3 has 15 residues. CDR1 and CDR2 (germline): MNHNS, SASEGT. V was pared by 7 bases and J by 0 bases, with 14 bases between. The CDR3 bases are TGTGCCAGCACCGAGGGCGCAGCTAGCACAGATACGCAGTATTTT. Its protein is CASTEGAASTDTQYF.

This clonotype has at least ten counts. V gene TRBV7-9 combines with J gene TRBJ2-1; TRBD2 matches 12 bases. Trimming at V came to 5 bases and at J to 7 bases, leaving 12 bases not matched to a gene. The CDR3 runs 17 residues. Germline loops: CDR1 SEHNR, CDR2 FQNEAQ (reference sequence). The CDR3 sequence: CASSPPRLAGASNEQFF. DNA for the CDR3: TGTGCCAGCAGCCCACCTCGACTAGCGGGAGCCTCGAATGAGCAGTTCTTC.

The rearrangement joins TRBV7-9 to TRBJ2-5; no clear D gene. V shed 2 bases and J shed 2 bases, with 12 bases lying between them. Germline CDR1 and CDR2: SEHNR and FQNEAQ (reference sequence). The CDR3 extends over 15 amino acids. The CDR3 reads CASSLSPLGQETQYF. In DNA, the CDR3 is TGTGCCAGCAGCTTATCACCCCTGGGACAAGAGACCCAGTACTTC.

The rearrangement joins TRBV30 to TRBJ2-1, with D possibly TRBD2 on 5 matching bases. Germline V gives CDR1 GTSNPN, CDR2 SVGIG (reference sequence). Trimming cost V 3 bases and J 8 bases, with 11 bases left between them. The CDR3 extends over 12 amino acids. This chain's CDR3 is CAWRPSPHEQFF. The CDR3, as DNA: TGTGCCTGGAGGCCTAGCCCCCATGAGCAGTTCTTC.

CDR3 coding DNA: TGTGCCAGCAGCAAAGTTGGGACATGGTACGAGCAGTACTTC. This encodes CASSKVGTWYEQYF. This rearrangement joins TRBV21-1 to TRBJ2-7; the DNA was not compared with TRBD1, the D call given in the table. TRBV21-1 is annotated as a pseudogene. The CDR3 sequence is 14 residues long.

This clonotype was observed a few times. The rearrangement uses TRBV7-9 and TRBJ1-5; 7 nucleotides line up with TRBD1. V lost 5 bases and J lost 3; bases outside the gene matches: 4. The CDR3 loop spans 14 amino acids. Germline V CDR1 and CDR2: SEHNR, FQNEAQ (reference sequence). The CDR3: CASSRDSNNQPQHF. CDR3 nucleotide sequence: TGTGCCAGCAGCCGGGACAGTAACAATCAGCCCCAGCATTTT.

For this clonotype: At one boundary the junction diverges from the germline segment, which might be a read error. The chain uses TRBV6-1 and TRBJ1-1; D remains ambiguous. There are 14 residues in the CDR3. The germline gives CDR1 MNHNS, CDR2 SASEGT. The CDR3 DNA sequence: TGTGCCAGCATTGAAGCGTCTGCGAACACTGAAGCTTTCTTT. Translated, it gives CASIEASANTEAFF.

This clonotype appeared a few times. This rearrangement joins TRBV11-1 to TRBJ2-1, with D perhaps matching TRBD2 (6 bases). Germline values: CDR1 SGHAT, CDR2 FQDESV (reference sequence). The CDR3 sequence is 18 residues long. The V end lost 4 bases, the J end lost 0 bases, and 19 bases lay between the germline ends. CDR3 loop: CASSSRDWAPRSYNEQFF. CDR3 DNA: TGTGCCAGCAGCTCCCGGGACTGGGCCCCCCGCTCCTACAATGAGCAGTTCTTC. The whole variable domain, remainder taken from reference TRBV11-1 and TRBJ2-1, is EAEVAQSPRYKITEKSQAVAFWCDPISGHATLYWYRQILGQGPELLVQFQDESVVDDSQLPKDRFSAERLKGVDSTLKIQPAELGDSAMYLCASSSRDWAPRSYNEQFFGPGTRLTVL.